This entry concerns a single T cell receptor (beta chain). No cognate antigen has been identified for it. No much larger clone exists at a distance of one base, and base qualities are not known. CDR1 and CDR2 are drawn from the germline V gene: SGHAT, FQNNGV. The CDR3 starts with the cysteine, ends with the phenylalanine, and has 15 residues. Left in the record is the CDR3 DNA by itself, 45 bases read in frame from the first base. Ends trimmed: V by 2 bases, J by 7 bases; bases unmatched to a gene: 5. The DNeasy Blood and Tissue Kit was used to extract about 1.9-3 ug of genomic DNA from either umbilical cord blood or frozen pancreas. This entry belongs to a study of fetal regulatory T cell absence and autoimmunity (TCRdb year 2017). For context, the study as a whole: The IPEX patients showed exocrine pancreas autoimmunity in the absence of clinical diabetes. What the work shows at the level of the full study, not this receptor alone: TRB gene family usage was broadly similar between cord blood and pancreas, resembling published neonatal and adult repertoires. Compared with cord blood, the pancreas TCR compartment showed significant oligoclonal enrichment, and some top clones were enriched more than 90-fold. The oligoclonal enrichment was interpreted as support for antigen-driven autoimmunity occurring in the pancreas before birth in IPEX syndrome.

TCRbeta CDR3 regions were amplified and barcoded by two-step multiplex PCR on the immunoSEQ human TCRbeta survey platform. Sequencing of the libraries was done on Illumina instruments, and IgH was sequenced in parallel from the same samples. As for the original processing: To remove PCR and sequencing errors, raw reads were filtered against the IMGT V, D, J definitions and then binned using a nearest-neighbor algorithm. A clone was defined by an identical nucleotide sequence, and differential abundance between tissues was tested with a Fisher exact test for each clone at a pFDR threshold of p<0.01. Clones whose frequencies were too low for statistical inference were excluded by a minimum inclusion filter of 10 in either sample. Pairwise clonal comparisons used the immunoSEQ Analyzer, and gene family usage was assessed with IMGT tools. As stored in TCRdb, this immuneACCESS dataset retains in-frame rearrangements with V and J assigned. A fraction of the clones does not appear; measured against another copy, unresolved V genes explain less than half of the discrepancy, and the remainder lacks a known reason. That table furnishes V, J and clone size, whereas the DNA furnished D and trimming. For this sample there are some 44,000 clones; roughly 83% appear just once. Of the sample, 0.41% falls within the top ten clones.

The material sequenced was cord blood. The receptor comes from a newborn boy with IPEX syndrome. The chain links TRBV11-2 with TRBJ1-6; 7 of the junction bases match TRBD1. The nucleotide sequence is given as TGTGCCAGCAGCTTAAACAGGGGACGCAATTCACCCCTCCACTTT. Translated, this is CASSLNRGRNSPLHF.